The 10 T cell receptor beta chains reported below all come from one sample, sequenced in a study of T cells in Graves' hyperthyroidism and ophthalmopathy. The CDR3 regions of TCR beta were amplified from RNA transcripts. When the TCR CDR3 underwent first-round RT-PCR, the HTBI primer set was used. TCRdb redid the calling of the multiplex PCR reads with MiXCR, one entry per CDR3 protein. This sample carries about 560,000 distinct CDR3 sequences, over 15% of them seen once, and the ten largest clones take 15% to 20%. Sequencing was carried out using blood. These receptors originate from a woman between 18 and 29 years old with Graves' hyperthyroidism.

As for this clonotype: A single base separates this from a much larger clone, so it may be a read error. The genes are TRBV3-1 and TRBJ2-5; D call uncertain. Germline loops: CDR1 LGHDT, CDR2 YNNKEL (reference sequence). The length of the CDR3 is 15 residues. DNA for the CDR3: TGTGCCAGCAGCCCCTGGACCAGCCCCCAAGAGACCCTGTACTTC. Translated, it gives CASSPWTSPQETLYF.

This clonotype showed up just once. The V and J genes are TRBV12-3 or TRBV12-4 and TRBJ2-5; the D call may be TRBD1 or TRBD2 (6 bases each). This CDR3 has 13 amino acids. Trimming removed 5 bases from V and 0 bases from J, with 7 bases in between. Here the CDR3 reads CASSGGHQETQYF. In nucleotides, the CDR3 is TGTGCCAGCAGTGGGGGGCACCAAGAGACCCAGTACTTC.

Regarding this clonotype: With a much larger clone just one base away, this may be a read error. This chain connects TRBV19 to TRBJ1-1; TRBD1 is a possible D gene (6 bases). This CDR3 region has 14 residues. Germline assignment: CDR1 LNHDA and CDR2 SQIVND (reference sequence). The CDR3 protein is CANSTGEGGTEAFF. CDR3 bases: TGTGCCAATAGTACAGGAGAGGGGGGCACTGAAGCTTTCTTT.

This clonotype has a count of ten or more. The V and J genes are TRBV20-1 and TRBJ2-7, with D maybe TRBD1 (6 bases). CDR3 length equals 13 residues. Germline CDR1 DFQATT, CDR2 SNEGSKA (reference sequence). The germline V and J ends were trimmed by 0 bases and 3 bases, with 9 bases remaining between them. The CDR3 nucleotides are TGCAGTGCTAGAGATATACAGGGCTACGAGCAGTACTTC. Translating gives CSARDIQGYEQYF.

This clonotype was recorded many times. V usage is TRBV7-6 and J usage is TRBJ2-5, with D unclear. Germline V gene data show CDR1 as SGHVS and CDR2 as FNYEAQ. The CDR3 runs to 14 residues. Trimming stripped 1 base from V and 0 bases from J, with 6 bases between. The CDR3 loop reads CASSLDGDQETQYF. The CDR3 DNA follows: TGTGCCAGCAGCTTAGATGGAGACCAAGAGACCCAGTACTTC.

The chain is built from TRBV20-1 and TRBJ2-7, with D possibly matching TRBD1 (6 bases). CDR3 size: 13 residues. CDR1 is DFQATT, CDR2 SNEGSKA, per germline (reference sequence). V lost 5 bases and J lost 2, with 13 bases in between. CDR3 coding DNA: TGCAGTGCTGGACAGAGGGAGCCCTACGAGCAGTACTTC. It encodes CSAGQREPYEQYF.

This clonotype was found many times. The rearrangement uses TRBV5-6 and TRBJ2-7; 10 nucleotides agree with TRBD2. The germline V gene has CDR1 SGHDT and CDR2 YYEEEE. V lost 5 bases and J lost 3; bases outside the gene matches: 5. The CDR3 runs to 14 residues. The CDR3 coding sequence is TGTGCCAGCAGGACTCTAGCGGGAGACTACGAGCAGTACTTC. It specifies CASRTLAGDYEQYF.

The chain employs TRBV7-3 and TRBJ2-2; 7 nucleotides match TRBD2. The germline CDR1 and CDR2 sequences are SGHTA and FQGTGA. The CDR3 is made up of 14 amino acids. V was clipped by 4 bases and J by 6 bases; unmatched bases: 5. Written as DNA, the CDR3 is TGTGCCAGCAGCTCCACGGGGGGACCCGGGGAGCTGTTTTTT. It encodes CASSSTGGPGELFF.

The chain couples TRBV4-1 to TRBJ2-7, with D hard to call. This CDR3 contains 13 residues. V was cut by 2 bases and J by 9 bases, with 14 bases left in between. Germline loops: CDR1 MGHRA, CDR2 YSYEKL. CDR3 region: CASSQQSHDAQYF. Written as DNA, the CDR3 is TGCGCCAGCAGCCAACAGTCCCACGATGCGCAGTACTTC.

This clonotype was observed at least ten times. V gene TRBV28 combines with J gene TRBJ2-3; 11 nucleotides agree with TRBD2. Germline lookup yields CDR1 MDHEN and CDR2 SYDVKM. The CDR3 runs to 21 residues. V shed 1 base and J 1 base; nucleotides not matched to a gene: 16. The CDR3 protein is CASSLFAAGGVAGGGTDTQYF. The CDR3 coding sequence is TGTGCCAGCAGTTTATTTGCTGCAGGGGGCGTAGCGGGAGGGGGCACAGATACGCAGTATTTT.